The 3 T cell receptor beta chains below come from one sample, sequenced in a study of CD8 T cells in ankylosing spondylitis. No antigen is known for these receptors. Study-wide results and limits: What seemed typical of ankylosing spondylitis blood was a TCR beta motif built from about eight highly homologous variants.

TCRdb ran MiXCR on the 5' RACE reads and lists one entry per CDR3 protein. Of about 440,000 distinct CDR3 sequences listed, roughly 18% are singletons. The sample consisted of blood, either unsorted or a sorted T cell fraction (not recorded which). The receptors here all came from a male donor with ankylosing spondylitis.

This clonotype was counted only a few times. The chain couples TRBV9 to TRBJ2-2; TRBD2 might be the D (5 bases). The CDR3 is 17 amino acids. Trimming shortened V by 1 base and J by 1 base, and 14 bases separated the two germline ends. The V gene's germline CDR1 is SGDLS and CDR2 YYNGEE. CDR3 in amino acids: CASSVSGKVLNTGELFF. In DNA form, the CDR3 reads TGTGCCAGCAGCGTATCCGGGAAGGTATTGAACACCGGGGAGCTGTTTTTT.

The chain carries TRBV11-2 and TRBJ1-6; tentative D call: TRBD1 (6 bases). The CDR3 loop spans 15 amino acids. Germline CDR1 reads SGHAT; CDR2 reads FQNNGV. V dropped 2 bases and J dropped 7 bases, with 12 bases sitting between them. CDR3 nucleotide sequence: TGTGCCAGCAGCTTACTAGACAGGTTAAATTCACCCCTCCACTTT. As protein: CASSLLDRLNSPLHF.

Ten or more counts support this clonotype. The rearrangement links TRBV27 to TRBJ1-2; 11 bases agree with TRBD1. Germline V gene sequence: CDR1 MNHEY, CDR2 SMNVEV (reference sequence). V was clipped by 5 bases and J by 7 bases; unmatched bases: 6. This CDR3 region has 14 residues. CDR3 residues: CASSPDRGLGGYTF. In DNA, the CDR3 is TGTGCCAGCAGTCCGGACAGGGGGCTGGGTGGCTACACCTTC.